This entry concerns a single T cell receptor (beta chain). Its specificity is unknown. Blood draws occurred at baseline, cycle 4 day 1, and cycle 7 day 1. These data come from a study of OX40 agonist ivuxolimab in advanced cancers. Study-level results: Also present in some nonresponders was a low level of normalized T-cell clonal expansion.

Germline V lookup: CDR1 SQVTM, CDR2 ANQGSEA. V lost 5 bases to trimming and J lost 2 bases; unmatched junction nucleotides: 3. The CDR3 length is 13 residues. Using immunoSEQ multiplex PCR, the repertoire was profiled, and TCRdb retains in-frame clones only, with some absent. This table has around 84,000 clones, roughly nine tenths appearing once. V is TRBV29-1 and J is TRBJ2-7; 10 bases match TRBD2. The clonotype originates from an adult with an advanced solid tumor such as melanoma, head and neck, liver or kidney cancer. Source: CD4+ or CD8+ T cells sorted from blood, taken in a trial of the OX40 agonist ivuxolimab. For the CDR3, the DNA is TGCAGCGTTCTCCTAGCGGGAGCCTACGAGCAGTACTTC. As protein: CSVLLAGAYEQYF.